This TCR beta chain derives from a study of blood T cell repertoires in COVID-19. Libraries were prepared by immunoSEQ multiplex PCR; TCRdb keeps only in-frame clonotypes and omits some of them. The data hold 140,000 to 150,000 clones, with roughly 90% observed a single time. The CDR3 has 16 residues. Trimming removed 4 bases at V and 1 base at J, with 15 bases between. From germline, CDR1 is SGHAT and CDR2 FQNNGV. The sequenced material came from PBMCs or T cells enriched from blood (not recorded which). V usage is TRBV11-2 and J usage is TRBJ2-3; tentatively, D is TRBD2 (6 bases). The TCR originated in a middle-aged woman who had been exposed to COVID-19. CDR3 sequence: CASSSRGTSGTDTQYF. The CDR3 DNA reads as TGTGCCAGCAGCTCCCGCGGGACTTCTGGCACAGATACGCAGTATTTT. The whole variable domain, remainder taken from reference TRBV11-2 and TRBJ2-3, is EAGVAQSPRYKIIEKRQSVAFWCNPISGHATLYWYQQILGQGPKLLIQFQNNGVVDDSQLPKDRFSAERLKGVDSTLKIQPAKLEDSAVYLCASSSRGTSGTDTQYFGPGTRLTVL.